Presented here are 15 T cell receptor beta chains from one specimen sequenced in a study of Ad26.COV2.S vaccination and SARS-CoV-2 variants. TCRdb's table, derived via immunoSEQ multiplex PCR, lists solely in-frame clones and lacks some. The sample has some 340,000 clones; 70% to 90% are singletons. Treatment reported: roughly 19 received Ad26.COV2.S at low or high dose, single or two shots; roughly five received placebo; per-sample allocation not given. All samples were drawn on day 63, counting from the first vaccine or placebo injection. Sequenced here: peripheral blood, sampled in a trial of Ad26.COV2.S vaccine versus placebo. The receptors were sampled from a person between 18 and 65 years old who received the Ad26.COV2.S COVID-19 vaccine or a placebo.

The chain couples TRBV29-1 to TRBJ1-1; 11 nucleotides agree with TRBD1. V trimming: 8 bases; J trimming: 4 bases; junction bases outside the gene matches: 12. Germline V gives CDR1 SQVTM, CDR2 ANQGSEA. The CDR3 runs 15 residues. CDR3 nucleotide sequence: TGCAGCTCCCGGGACAGGGGGTTTTTGAGCACTGAAGCTTTCTTT. Residues: CSSRDRGFLSTEAFF.

The chain couples TRBV15 to TRBJ1-2; 8 bases fit TRBD1. V lost 0 bases, J lost 2 bases, and 8 bases stayed unmatched. The CDR3 contains 17 residues. Germline loops: CDR1 LNHNV, CDR2 YYDKDF (reference sequence). The CDR3 DNA is TGTGCCACCAGCAGAGAACTTCTTCAGGGGGCGAACTATGGCTACACCTTC. Amino acid sequence: CATSRELLQGANYGYTF.

The J gene is TRBJ1-1, the V gene TRBV6-6; TRBD1 is a possible D gene (5 bases). Germline values: CDR1 MNHNY, CDR2 SVGAGI (reference sequence). The CDR3 has 19 residues. The V and J ends lost 5 bases and 1 base respectively, with 26 bases between them. The CDR3 loop reads CASSPLGVKVRGENTEAFF. The CDR3 DNA reads TGTGCCAGCAGTCCCTTAGGAGTGAAGGTCCGGGGGGAGAACACTGAAGCTTTCTTT.

The chain recombines TRBV5-1 with TRBJ1-1; TRBD1 matches at 9 bases. V shed 4 bases, J shed 5 bases, and the junction held 21 bases outside the gene matches. This CDR3 region has 19 residues. The germline gives CDR1 SGHRS, CDR2 YFSETQ. The CDR3 reads CASSLQGARISSLVTEAFF. CDR3 coding DNA: TGCGCCAGCAGCCTACAGGGGGCGCGGATATCCAGTTTGGTAACTGAAGCTTTCTTT.

This clone appeared a few times. The chain uses TRBV18 and TRBJ1-6; 7 nucleotides match TRBD1. The CDR3 spans 18 residues. Germline V gives CDR1 KGHSH, CDR2 LQKENI. Trimming took 4 bases from V and 0 from J; bases not matched to a gene: 9. The CDR3 DNA is TGTGCCAGCTCACTCGACAGGGACCCCAGCTCCTATAATTCACCCCTCCACTTT. Its translation is CASSLDRDPSSYNSPLHF.

This clone has only one observation. The chain couples TRBV5-1 to TRBJ2-3; 7 bases map to TRBD2. CDR3 length equals 14 residues. In germline, CDR1 is SGHRS, CDR2 YFSETQ. V shed 5 bases, J shed 0 bases, and the junction held 3 bases outside the gene matches. The CDR3 reads CASSWGGSTDTQYF. CDR3 bases: TGCGCCAGCAGTTGGGGAGGGAGCACAGATACGCAGTATTTT.

V is TRBV25-1 and J is TRBJ1-1; TRBD1 matches 8 bases. The ends lost 6 bases at V and 3 bases at J; junction bases unmatched: 9. Per germline, CDR1 MGHDK and CDR2 SYGVNS. The CDR3 runs 15 residues. The CDR3 region is CASSTRQGSDTEAFF. The CDR3 nucleotides are TGTGCCAGCAGCACTCGACAGGGGTCGGACACTGAAGCTTTCTTT.

In its sample, this clone was seen a few times. The chain employs TRBV5-1 and TRBJ2-1; 9 positions agree with TRBD1. Germline V gene sequence: CDR1 SGHRS, CDR2 YFSETQ. This CDR3 has 14 amino acids. V dropped 4 bases and J dropped 5; count of bases not matched to a gene: 4. This CDR3 is CASSRGQGNNEQFF. The CDR3 DNA is TGCGCCAGCAGCCGCGGACAGGGGAACAATGAGCAGTTCTTC.

This chain connects TRBV5-1 to TRBJ2-5; D is undetermined. CDR3 length: 14 amino acids. Germline V lookup: CDR1 SGHRS, CDR2 YFSETQ. Trimming took off 0 bases at V and 2 bases at J, with 8 bases between the two ends. The CDR3 here is CASSLEANQETQYF. CDR3 nucleotides: TGCGCCAGCAGCTTGGAGGCGAATCAAGAGACCCAGTACTTC. Together with reference TRBV5-1 and TRBJ2-5, the CDR3 gives the full variable domain: KAGVTQTPRYLIKTRGQQVTLSCSPISGHRSVSWYQQTPGQGLQFLFEYFSETQRNKGNFPGRFSGRQFSNSRSEMNVSTLELGDSALYLCASSLEANQETQYFGPGTRLLVL.

The CDR3 here is CASSTGGVKDTQYF. DNA of the CDR3: TGTGCCAGCAGTACAGGGGGGGTCAAAGATACGCAGTATTTT. The chain has TRBV28 and TRBJ2-3, with a possible D match to TRBD1 (8 bases). Germline V lookup: CDR1 MDHEN, CDR2 SYDVKM. V shed 5 bases and J shed 5 bases, with 14 bases lying between them. The CDR3 is 14 residues long. The whole variable domain, remainder taken from reference TRBV28 and TRBJ2-3, is DVKVTQSSRYLVKRTGEKVFLECVQDMDHENMFWYRQDPGLGLRLIYFSYDVKMKEKGDIPEGYSVSREKKERFSLILESASTNQTSMYLCASSTGGVKDTQYFGPGTRLTVL.

The rearrangement joins TRBV10-1 to TRBJ1-6; D is possibly TRBD1 (6 bases). V was trimmed by 0 bases and J by 9 bases, leaving 9 bases between them. CDR3 size: 14 residues. CDR1 is WNHNN, CDR2 SYGVQD, per germline (reference sequence). CDR3 nucleotides: TGCGCCAGCAGTGAGTCTCCCAGGGGTTCACCCCTCCACTTT. The encoded protein is CASSESPRGSPLHF.

The chain recombines TRBV19 with TRBJ2-2; D ambiguous. The CDR3 length is 15 residues. CDR1 and CDR2 (germline): LNHDA, SQIVND (reference sequence). V dropped 3 bases and J dropped 4 bases, with 12 bases sitting between them. DNA of the CDR3: TGTGCCAGTAGTATCCAACTGTCCGCCACCGGGGAGCTGTTTTTT. Protein: CASSIQLSATGELFF.

The chain has TRBV6-5 and TRBJ1-2, with D possibly TRBD1 on 5 matching bases. The CDR3 totals 13 residues. Trimming pared 2 bases from V and 4 bases from J, leaving 8 bases between. Looked up from germline, CDR1 is MNHEY and CDR2 is SVGAGI. For the CDR3, the DNA is TGTGCCAGCAGTTACCGACAGCCCTATGGCTACACCTTC. It codes for CASSYRQPYGYTF.

CDR3 residues: CASSQGGNRGETQYF. CDR3 in DNA: TGTGCCAGCAGCCAGGGGGGCAACCGGGGGGAGACCCAGTACTTC. The chain uses TRBV11-2 and TRBJ2-5; D may be TRBD1 (7 bases). The CDR3 consists of 15 residues. Trimming pared 5 bases from V and 5 bases from J, leaving 18 bases between. In germline, CDR1 is SGHAT, CDR2 FQNNGV.

The V call is TRBV7-9, the J call TRBJ1-3, with 7 bases that match TRBD1. The germline V gene encodes CDR1 SEHNR and CDR2 FQNEAQ (reference sequence). V dropped 6 bases and J dropped 2; count of bases not matched to a gene: 7. The CDR3 has 15 amino acids. CDR3 sequence: CASSPNRGTGNTIYF. DNA of the CDR3: TGTGCCAGCAGTCCTAACAGGGGAACTGGAAACACCATATATTTT.